This entry lists 26 T cell receptor beta chains sequenced from one sample in a study of regulatory T cells in long-lasting Graves disease. To make TCR beta libraries, researchers used iRepertoire HTBI primers and Arm-PCR of CDR3 regions. TCRdb independently ran MiXCR on the multiplex PCR reads; one entry per CDR3 protein. The table lists around 500,000 distinct CDR3 sequences, less than 25% of them singletons. Described time point: persistent/refractory GD, antithyroid drugs over 5 years with positive TRAb. PBMC-extracted RNA yielded the TCR library. Sequencing was performed on peripheral blood mononuclear cells (PBMCs), taken when the disease was refractory, from a patient treated with antithyroid drugs. These receptors originate from a female donor with Graves disease.

This clonotype was seen more than once but under ten times. V gene TRBV24-1 combines with J gene TRBJ1-5; TRBD1 matches 10 bases. The CDR3 length is 15 residues. With 7 bases clipped from V and 5 bases from J, the junction kept 7 bases outside the gene matches. Germline lookup yields CDR1 KGHDR and CDR2 SFDVKD. The CDR3 loop reads CATSRTGGGDQPQHF. The DNA for the CDR3 is TGTGCCACCAGCCGGACAGGGGGTGGAGATCAGCCCCAGCATTTT.

The chain uses TRBV9 and TRBJ2-7, with TRBD2 matching over 11 bases. The CDR3 is made up of 15 amino acids. V shed 4 bases, J shed 6 bases, and the junction held 9 bases outside the gene matches. Per germline, CDR1 SGDLS and CDR2 YYNGEE. CDR3 in amino acids: CASSSGGGTSGEQYF. The CDR3 nucleotides are TGTGCCAGCAGCTCCGGCGGGGGGACTAGCGGCGAGCAGTACTTC.

The chain couples TRBV20-1 to TRBJ2-7; a weak D match, TRBD2 (6 bases). The V and J ends lost 2 bases and 6 bases respectively, with 11 bases between them. The germline gives CDR1 DFQATT, CDR2 SNEGSKA (reference sequence). There are 12 residues in the CDR3. The CDR3 DNA sequence: TGCAGTGCTAGACTAGCGTCGGGCGAGCAGTACTTC. This sequence encodes CSARLASGEQYF.

This clonotype was counted only a few times. The chain joins TRBV6-5 to TRBJ1-5; 10 bases align to TRBD1. This CDR3 contains 16 residues. Germline V lookup: CDR1 MNHEY, CDR2 SVGAGI. The junction had 8 bases not matched to a gene; V was cut back by 4 bases and J by 5 bases. The CDR3 is CASSSRTGGRYQPQHF. In nucleotides, the CDR3 is TGTGCCAGCAGTTCAAGGACAGGGGGGCGTTATCAGCCCCAGCATTTT.

This clonotype was counted between two and nine times. The chain carries TRBV4-1 and TRBJ1-2; D unclear. This CDR3 is 14 amino acids long. The germline V gene encodes CDR1 MGHRA and CDR2 YSYEKL. V was clipped by 1 base and J by 5 bases, with 11 bases between them. CDR3 DNA: TGCGCCAGCAGCCAAGTCGGTATGGGGTATGGCTACACCTTC. Its translation: CASSQVGMGYGYTF.

This clonotype was observed many times. The rearrangement joins TRBV6-5 to TRBJ2-2; D is ambiguous. The CDR3 runs 15 residues. V lost 0 bases to trimming and J lost 1 base, with 6 bases between them. The germline gives CDR1 MNHEY, CDR2 SVGAGI. The CDR3 sequence is CASSYSPQNTGELFF. Written as DNA, the CDR3 is TGTGCCAGCAGTTACTCGCCACAGAACACCGGGGAGCTGTTTTTT.

There are many counts of this clonotype. The gene calls are TRBV6-1 and TRBJ1-1; D perhaps matches TRBD1 (6 bases). Deletions cut 3 bases from V and 1 base from J, with 15 bases between. CDR1 is MNHNS and CDR2 is SASEGT in the germline V gene. The CDR3 is 16 amino acids. The CDR3 here is CASSDWGHRQNTEAFF. Written as DNA, the CDR3 is TGTGCCAGCAGTGATTGGGGGCACAGACAGAACACTGAAGCTTTCTTT.

CDR3 sequence reads: CASSVLAGGPHEQYF. CDR3 DNA: TGTGCCAGCAGCGTCCTAGCGGGAGGGCCCCACGAGCAGTACTTC. The V call is TRBV9, the J call TRBJ2-7, with 12 bases that match TRBD2. CDR1 SGDLS and CDR2 YYNGEE come from the germline V gene. V lost 2 bases and J lost 5; bases outside the gene matches: 5. The CDR3 has 15 residues. Together with reference TRBV9 and TRBJ2-7, the CDR3 gives the full variable domain: DSGVTQTPKHLITATGQRVTLRCSPRSGDLSVYWYQQSLDQGLQFLIQYYNGEERAKGNILERFSAQQFPDLHSELNLSSLELGDSALYFCASSVLAGGPHEQYFGPGTRLTVT.

This clonotype turned up a few times. The chain couples TRBV24-1 to TRBJ2-2; D possibly corresponds to TRBD2 (5 bases). Germline V gene lookup returns CDR1 KGHDR and CDR2 SFDVKD. Trimming stripped 5 bases from V and 4 bases from J, with 16 bases between. The CDR3 has 16 residues. CDR3 nucleotide sequence: TGTGCCACCAGTGGAAGGGTGGGAGTTGGCACCGGGGAGCTGTTTTTT. Amino acids: CATSGRVGVGTGELFF.

This clonotype was seen a handful of times. The CDR3 loop is CSVDQGMNTEAFF. In DNA form, the CDR3 reads TGCAGCGTTGATCAGGGAATGAACACTGAAGCTTTCTTT. The V and J genes are TRBV29-1 and TRBJ1-1, with D perhaps TRBD1 (5 bases). Between the trimmed V and J ends, which lost 3 bases and 0 bases, there was a span of 8 bases. This CDR3 is 13 amino acids long. Germline V lookup: CDR1 SQVTM, CDR2 ANQGSEA.

The chain is built from TRBV28 and TRBJ2-1, with a possible D match to TRBD2 (5 bases). The CDR3 spans 16 residues. V dropped 3 bases and J dropped 0 bases, with 12 bases sitting between them. CDR1 and CDR2 from the germline V gene are MDHEN and SYDVKM. CDR3 protein: CASSFFSANSYNEQFF. CDR3 coding DNA: TGTGCCAGCAGTTTCTTTAGCGCCAACTCCTACAATGAGCAGTTCTTC.

The genes are TRBV19 and TRBJ1-5; D may be TRBD1 (5 bases). The CDR3 loop spans 17 amino acids. Trimming removed 7 bases from V and 6 bases from J, with 25 bases in between. The germline gives CDR1 LNHDA, CDR2 SQIVND (reference sequence). CDR3 in amino acids: CASTTLGTLVRGQPQHF. The CDR3 DNA follows: TGTGCCAGTACGACGCTCGGGACCCTGGTGAGGGGTCAGCCCCAGCATTTT. The full variable domain, rest sourced from reference TRBV19 and TRBJ1-5, is DGGITQSPKYLFRKEGQNVTLSCEQNLNHDAMYWYRQDPGQGLRLIYYSQIVNDFQKGDIAEGYSVSREKKESFPLTVTSAQKNPTAFYLCASTTLGTLVRGQPQHFGDGTRLSIL.

This clonotype was counted a few times. The CDR3 DNA reads as TGTGCCAGCAGCTTACCCAGGGGAAATCAAGAGACCCAGTACTTC. Translated: CASSLPRGNQETQYF. The chain carries TRBV5-4 and TRBJ2-5; weak D call: TRBD1 (6 bases). V dropped 2 bases and J dropped 2 bases, with 13 bases sitting between them. CDR1 and CDR2 (germline): SGHNT, YYREEE (reference sequence). CDR3 length: 15 residues.

The chain recombines TRBV11-2 with TRBJ1-5, with TRBD1 matching 11 bases. The ends lost 4 bases at V and 0 bases at J; junction bases unmatched: 5. This CDR3 comprises 17 residues. Germline loops: CDR1 SGHAT, CDR2 FQNNGV. CDR3 coding DNA: TGTGCCAGCAGCTCGGACAGGGGGCTCAATAGCAATCAGCCCCAGCATTTT. Amino acids: CASSSDRGLNSNQPQHF.

This clonotype was counted ten times or more. This chain connects TRBV10-3 to TRBJ2-7, with D tentatively TRBD1 (5 bases). This CDR3 contains 15 residues. Trimming removed 0 bases from V and 2 bases from J, with 11 bases in between. Germline loops: CDR1 ENHRY, CDR2 SYGVKD. The CDR3 region is CAISESGVGAYEQYF. CDR3 DNA sequence: TGTGCCATCAGTGAGTCAGGGGTAGGTGCCTACGAGCAGTACTTC.

This clonotype came up many times. The genes are TRBV28 and TRBJ2-5; a weak D match, TRBD2 (5 bases). Germline values: CDR1 MDHEN, CDR2 SYDVKM. This CDR3 is built from 13 residues. Trimming stripped 3 bases from V and 5 bases from J, with 10 bases between. CDR3 in amino acids: CASSFPGTETQYF. CDR3 coding DNA: TGTGCCAGCAGTTTTCCGGGAACGGAGACCCAGTACTTC.

This clonotype occurred a few times. The genes are TRBV19 and TRBJ2-5; D unresolved. V gave up 5 bases and J gave up 5 bases, with 12 bases separating them. The germline gives CDR1 LNHDA, CDR2 SQIVND (reference sequence). The CDR3 totals 13 residues. CDR3 DNA sequence: TGTGCCAGTAGTCTGGTTGGGTGGGAGACCCAGTACTTC. Encoded protein: CASSLVGWETQYF.

This clonotype was picked up many times. This rearrangement joins TRBV2 to TRBJ1-1; no clear D gene. The CDR3 spans 13 residues. V was pared by 8 bases and J by 5 bases, with 15 bases between. Germline-derived CDR1 and CDR2 are SNHLY and FYNNEI. The CDR3 loop reads CASAVDPGTEAFF. DNA for the CDR3: TGTGCCAGCGCTGTAGACCCGGGTACTGAAGCTTTCTTT.

This clonotype was recorded at least ten times. The chain combines TRBV6-2 or TRBV6-3 with TRBJ1-5; TRBD1 agrees at 8 bases. The V gene's germline CDR1 is MNHEY and CDR2 SVGEGT. The trim removed 5 bases at V and 2 bases at J, leaving 8 bases unmatched. The CDR3 consists of 16 residues. CDR3 bases: TGTGCCAGCAGTGATATGGACAGGGCCGGCAATCAGCCCCAGCATTTT. Amino acids: CASSDMDRAGNQPQHF.

This chain links TRBV28 with TRBJ2-2, with D possibly being TRBD1 (5 bases). Germline V gene lookup returns CDR1 MDHEN and CDR2 SYDVKM. Trimming pared 2 bases from V and 2 bases from J, leaving 21 bases between. The CDR3 is 19 amino acids. The CDR3 DNA follows: TGTGCCAGCAGTTTACTTGGAGCTTTCGTGGGGCAAAACACCGGGGAGCTGTTTTTT. Its protein product is CASSLLGAFVGQNTGELFF. The full variable domain, completed using reference TRBV28 and TRBJ2-2, is DVKVTQSSRYLVKRTGEKVFLECVQDMDHENMFWYRQDPGLGLRLIYFSYDVKMKEKGDIPEGYSVSREKKERFSLILESASTNQTSMYLCASSLLGAFVGQNTGELFFGEGSRLTVL.

The chain joins TRBV5-6 to TRBJ2-5; D is unclear. The germline V and J ends were trimmed by 2 bases and 2 bases, with 13 bases remaining between them. The CDR3 consists of 15 residues. Looked up from germline, CDR1 is SGHDT and CDR2 is YYEEEE. The CDR3 DNA reads TGTGCCAGCAGCTTACGACGGATGAGGCAAGAGACCCAGTACTTC. As protein: CASSLRRMRQETQYF.

This clonotype was seen a few times. The gene calls are TRBV7-9 and TRBJ2-4, with D uncertain. The CDR3 runs to 14 residues. Germline CDR1 reads SEHNR; CDR2 reads FQNEAQ (reference sequence). V lost 3 bases, J lost 5 bases, and 11 bases lay in between. CDR3 protein: CASSFMGLENIQYF. DNA for the CDR3: TGTGCCAGCAGCTTTATGGGGTTGGAAAACATTCAGTACTTC.

This clonotype was detected only a few times. J is TRBJ2-7 and V is TRBV3-1; weak D call: TRBD1 (5 bases). This CDR3 region has 14 residues. Trimming removed 4 bases from V and 3 bases from J, with 13 bases in between. The V gene's germline CDR1 is LGHDT and CDR2 YNNKEL (reference sequence). CDR3 sequence (DNA): TGTGCCAGCAGCCCAACGACAGCCCTCTACGAGCAGTACTTC. Its translation: CASSPTTALYEQYF.

Ten or more counts support this clonotype. DNA for the CDR3: TGTGCCAGCAGTACTACAGGGACGGAACTGTTTTTT. Residues: CASSTTGTELFF. V usage is TRBV27 and J usage is TRBJ1-4, with D perhaps matching TRBD1 (6 bases). Germline values: CDR1 MNHEY, CDR2 SMNVEV (reference sequence). This CDR3 is built from 12 residues. V lost 5 bases to trimming and J lost 12 bases, with 13 bases between them.

This clonotype was counted at least ten times. The chain links TRBV11-2 to TRBJ2-7; D tentatively fits TRBD1 or TRBD2 (5 bases each). The V end was cut by 5 bases, the J end by 11 bases, with 19 bases between. Looked up from germline, CDR1 is SGHAT and CDR2 is FQNNGV. This CDR3 spans 13 amino acids. In DNA, the CDR3 is TGTGCCAGCAGCGAAGTAACCGGGACCTGGGAGTACTTC. As protein: CASSEVTGTWEYF.

Of note for this clonotype: With a much larger clone just one base away, this may be a read error. The chain combines TRBV2 with TRBJ1-5, with D uncertain. Between the trimmed V and J ends, which lost 2 bases and 4 bases, there was a span of 12 bases. Germline assignment: CDR1 SNHLY and CDR2 FYNNEI. This CDR3 is built from 15 residues. The CDR3 spells CASSEIMSLNQPQHF. In DNA form, the CDR3 reads TGTGCCAGCAGTGAAATTATGTCTCTTAATCAGCCCCAGCATTTT. Based on the CDR3 plus reference TRBV2 and TRBJ1-5, the full variable domain is EPEVTQTPSHQVTQMGQEVILRCVPISNHLYFYWYRQILGQKVEFLVSFYNNEISEKSEIFDDQFSVERPDGSNFTLKIRSTKLEDSAMYFCASSEIMSLNQPQHFGDGTRLSIL.